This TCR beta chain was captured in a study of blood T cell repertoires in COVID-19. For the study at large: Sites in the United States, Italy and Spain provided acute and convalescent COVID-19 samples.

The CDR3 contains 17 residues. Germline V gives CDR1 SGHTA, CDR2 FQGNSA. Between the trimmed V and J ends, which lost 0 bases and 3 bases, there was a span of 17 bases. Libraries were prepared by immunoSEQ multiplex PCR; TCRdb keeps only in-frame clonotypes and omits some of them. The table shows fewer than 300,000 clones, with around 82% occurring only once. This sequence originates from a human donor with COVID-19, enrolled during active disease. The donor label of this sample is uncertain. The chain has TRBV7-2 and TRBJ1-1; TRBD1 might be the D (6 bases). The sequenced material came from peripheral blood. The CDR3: CASSLAYDRLSHTEAFF. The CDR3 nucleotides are TGTGCCAGCAGCTTAGCTTATGACAGGCTATCGCACACTGAAGCTTTCTTT.